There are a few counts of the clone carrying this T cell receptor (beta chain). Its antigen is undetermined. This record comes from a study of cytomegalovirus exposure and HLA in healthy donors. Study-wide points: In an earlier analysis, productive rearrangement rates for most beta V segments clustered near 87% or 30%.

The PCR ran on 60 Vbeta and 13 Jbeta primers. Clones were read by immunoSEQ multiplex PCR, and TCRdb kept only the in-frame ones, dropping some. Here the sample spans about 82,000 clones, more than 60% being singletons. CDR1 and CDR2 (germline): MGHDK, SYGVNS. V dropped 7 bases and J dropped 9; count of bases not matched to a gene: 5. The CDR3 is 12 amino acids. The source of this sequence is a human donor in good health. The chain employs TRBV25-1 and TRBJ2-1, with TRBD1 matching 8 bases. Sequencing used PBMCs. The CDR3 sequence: CASTTGGGEQFF. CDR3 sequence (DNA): TGTGCCAGCACCACAGGGGGAGGTGAGCAGTTCTTC.